This T cell receptor beta chain was profiled in a study of radiotherapy plus CTLA-4 blockade in lung cancer (dated by TCRdb to 2016 to 2019). At the level of the whole study: Objective responses occurred in about 19% of enrolled patients, and 30% to 35% achieved disease control.

The study evaluated CTLA-4 blockade (ipilimumab) given together with focal radiation therapy in patients who had chemo-refractory metastatic non-small-cell lung cancer. Summary of the overall study and its limitations: Increased serum interferon-beta after radiation, together with early dynamic changes in blood T cell clones, were reported to be the strongest predictors of response. After treatment with radiotherapy and ipilimumab, TCR clones that originated in tumors expanded in peripheral blood.

The CDR1 and CDR2 encoded by the germline V gene are SGHRS and YFSETQ. For this chain, trimming is 4 bases at the V end and 6 bases at the J end, and the number of junction bases without a gene match is 4. Its CDR3 holds 14 amino acids, cysteine through phenylalanine. Kept here is only the CDR3 DNA, which spans 42 bases and is read in frame from base 1. Library creation used the immunoSEQ multiplex PCR assay. Entries here come from immuneACCESS through TCRdb and include only in-frame sequences with V and J called. Some clones fail to appear in such tables; in the studies checked, an unresolved V gene covers under half of the shortfall, and the cause of the remainder is unknown. Counted in this sample were around 59,000 clones; approximately 65% of them appeared once. Approximately 8.6% of the sample rests with the top ten. Of note for this clone: No cognate antigen has been identified for it. Base qualities are missing; no much larger clone stands one base away.

The clonotype comes from a human donor with non-small cell lung cancer whose response to radiotherapy plus ipilimumab could not be evaluated. The chain couples TRBV5-1 to TRBJ1-4; 9 nucleotides in the junction match TRBD1. Sequenced here: peripheral blood, sampled from a patient treated with radiotherapy plus ipilimumab. The CDR3 protein: CASSGTGGDEKLFF. The bases are TGCGCCAGCAGCGGAACAGGGGGCGATGAAAAACTGTTTTTT.